The present T cell receptor (beta chain) was sequenced within a study of blood T cell repertoires in COVID-19. Study background: Both acute and convalescent COVID-19 samples were obtained from the United States, Italy and Spain.

Original data processing: From reference gene primer amplification, estimates of nucleated cell counts were derived. Here immunoSEQ multiplex PCR was the method, and the copy in TCRdb shows in-frame clones only, minus some. The V and J calls and clone size were taken over from that table, and D and trimming were inferred from the DNA. The sample contains about 210,000 clones, around nine tenths of which appear only once. Trimming cost V 4 bases and J 9 bases, with 16 bases left between them. CDR3 size: 14 residues. CDR1 SEHNR and CDR2 FQNEAQ come from the germline V gene (reference sequence). The sequence was collected from a man aged 40-49 years with acute or convalescent COVID-19. The chain joins TRBV7-9 to TRBJ2-1; D might be TRBD2 (6 bases). What was sequenced was peripheral blood. CDR3: CASSWVGGATEQFF. CDR3 nucleotide sequence: TGTGCCAGCAGCTGGGTCGGGGGAGCAACTGAGCAGTTCTTC.